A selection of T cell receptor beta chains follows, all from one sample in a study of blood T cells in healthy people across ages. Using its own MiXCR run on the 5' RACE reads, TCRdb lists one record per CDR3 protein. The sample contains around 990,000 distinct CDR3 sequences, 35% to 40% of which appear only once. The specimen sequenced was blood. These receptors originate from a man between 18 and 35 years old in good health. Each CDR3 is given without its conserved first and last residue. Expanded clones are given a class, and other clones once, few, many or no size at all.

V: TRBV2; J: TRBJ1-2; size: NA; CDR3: ASSTETSYGYT
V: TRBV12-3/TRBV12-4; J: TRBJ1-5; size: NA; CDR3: ASSPGQGWNQPQH
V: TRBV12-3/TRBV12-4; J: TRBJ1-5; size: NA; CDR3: ASSLGQGSVQPQH
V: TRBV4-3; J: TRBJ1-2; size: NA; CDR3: ASSHGGQWWVDYT
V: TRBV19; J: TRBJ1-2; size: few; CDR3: ASSIAGPIYGYT
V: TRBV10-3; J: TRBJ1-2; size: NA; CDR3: AISEGGDSYGYT
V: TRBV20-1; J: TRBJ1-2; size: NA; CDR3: SASPEGAQSEDNYGYT
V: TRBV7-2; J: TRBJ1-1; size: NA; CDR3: ASSLERDREPF
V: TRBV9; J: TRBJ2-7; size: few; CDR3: ASSVVGNYNEQY
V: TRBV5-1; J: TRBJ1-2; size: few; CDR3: ASSLVGTQRGYT